Listed below are T cell receptor beta chains from one sample, sequenced in a study of shared clonotypes between healthy human individuals. The data were produced by immunoSEQ multiplex PCR, yet TCRdb's version contains in-frame clones alone and is incomplete. The sample lists some 1 million clones, about 70% occurring once. Sequencing was done on a sample of memory CD4+ T cells sorted from blood. The receptors were sampled from a man younger than 30 in good health. Each CDR3 is given with its conserved first and last residue. D genes are given only for firm matches. Size is stated for part of the rows, as once, few or many counts, or as a class when the clone is expanded.

TRBJ1-5,NA,12,NA,TRBV25-1,CASRREDGPQHF,TGTGCCAGCAGGAGGGAGGACGGGCCCCAGCATTTT
TRBJ2-5,TRBD2,16,NA,TRBV5-6,CASSLSLATSGETQYF,TGTGCCAGCAGCTTATCCCTTGCGACTAGCGGGGAGACCCAGTACTTC
TRBJ1-5,NA,13,NA,TRBV30,CAWSSRVGQPQHF,TGTGCCTGGAGTAGCAGGGTGGGTCAGCCCCAGCATTTT
TRBJ2-2,TRBD2,15,NA,TRBV9,CASLAGGSSSGELFF,TGTGCCAGTTTAGCGGGGGGATCAAGTTCCGGGGAGCTGTTTTTT
TRBJ2-7,TRBD1,12,many,TRBV11-2,CASSLAGQQVHF,TGTGCCAGCAGCTTAGCGGGACAGCAGGTGCACTTC
TRBJ2-1,NA,16,NA,TRBV14,CASSQDRRRLSQEQFF,TGTGCCAGCAGCCAAGATAGACGACGCCTCTCCCAAGAGCAGTTCTTC
TRBJ2-1,TRBD2,16,few,TRBV9,CASSPREGGSYNEQFF,TGTGCCAGCAGCCCACGGGAGGGAGGGTCCTACAATGAGCAGTTCTTC
TRBJ2-7,NA,12,NA,TRBV7-2,CASSLGTGEQYF,TGTGCCAGCAGCCTCGGGACGGGGGAGCAGTACTTC
TRBJ1-5,NA,11,NA,TRBV27,CASSYLVSQHF,TGTGCCAGCAGTTACCTGGTATCCCAGCATTTT
TRBJ2-5,TRBD2,15,once,TRBV9,CASSVGSGGAETQYF,TGTGCCAGCAGCGTAGGTAGCGGGGGGGCCGAGACCCAGTACTTC
TRBJ2-1,NA,16,NA,TRBV11-2,CASSLWAPGKKNEQFF,TGTGCCAGCAGCTTATGGGCCCCAGGGAAGAAGAATGAGCAGTTCTTC
TRBJ1-2,NA,15,NA,TRBV28,CASSFSDTRFYGYTF,TGTGCCAGCAGTTTTTCGGACACCCGGTTCTATGGCTACACCTTC
TRBJ1-3,NA,14,NA,TRBV6-1,CASTHRAAGNTIYF,TGTGCCAGCACCCATCGGGCGGCTGGAAACACCATATATTTT
TRBJ2-7,TRBD2,16,NA,TRBV7-2,CASSTSYVSGVYEQYF,TGTGCCAGCAGCACGTCGTATGTTAGCGGGGTTTACGAGCAGTACTTC
TRBJ2-5,TRBD2,14,NA,TRBV5-1,CASRQGLAGETQYF,TGCGCCAGCAGACAGGGACTAGCAGGGGAGACCCAGTACTTC
TRBJ2-5,TRBD2,14,NA,TRBV9,CASSVGLVQETQYF,TGTGCCAGCAGCGTGGGACTAGTTCAAGAGACCCAGTACTTC
TRBJ1-5,NA,13,few,TRBV19,CASSIRDNQPQHF,TGTGCCAGTAGTATCCGGGACAATCAGCCCCAGCATTTT
TRBJ2-7,TRBD2,14,NA,TRBV18,CASSRGLEVHEQYF,TGTGCCAGCTCACGGGGACTAGAGGTCCACGAGCAGTACTTC
TRBJ2-5,NA,13,NA,TRBV28,CASSLDSTETQYF,TGTGCCAGCAGTTTAGACTCGACGGAGACCCAGTACTTC
TRBJ1-5,NA,14,NA,TRBV19,CASTDSFLNQPQHF,TGTGCCAGTACGGACAGCTTCCTCAATCAGCCCCAGCATTTT
TRBJ2-7,TRBD1,15,NA,TRBV7-9,CASSRGQGVTYEQYF,TGTGCCAGCAGCAGGGGACAGGGGGTGACCTACGAGCAGTACTTC
TRBJ1-2,NA,13,NA,TRBV19,CASSIMADYGYTF,TGTGCCAGTAGTATCATGGCAGACTATGGCTACACCTTC
TRBJ1-1,NA,16,NA,TRBV4-1,CASSQQNRAQGSEAFF,TGCGCCAGCAGCCAACAAAACAGGGCTCAAGGTTCTGAAGCTTTCTTT
TRBJ2-5,TRBD2,16,NA,TRBV11-2,CASSLGRTSERETQYF,TGTGCCAGCAGCTTAGGTCGGACTAGCGAACGGGAGACCCAGTACTTC
TRBJ2-7,NA,13,NA,TRBV6-6,CASSYSPGSEQYF,TGTGCCAGCAGTTACTCGCCAGGTTCCGAGCAGTACTTC
TRBJ2-1,TRBD1,18,NA,TRBV11-2,CASSSGGYRDRDANEQFF,TGTGCCAGCAGCTCCGGGGGTTACCGGGACAGGGATGCGAATGAGCAGTTCTTC
TRBJ2-7,NA,15,few,TRBV5-1,CASSLDSRSVNEQYF,TGCGCCAGCAGCTTGGATTCCAGGTCCGTTAACGAGCAGTACTTC
TRBJ1-4,NA,16,NA,TRBV5-6,CASSLGGTATNEKLFF,TGTGCCAGCAGCCTGGGCGGGACCGCAACTAATGAAAAACTGTTTTTT
TRBJ1-3,TRBD1,17,once,TRBV18,CASSPAGQGPFGNTIYF,TGTGCCAGCTCACCTGCCGGACAGGGACCGTTTGGGAACACCATATATTTT
TRBJ1-5,TRBD1,16,NA,TRBV10-3,CAISESGGQGNQPQHF,TGTGCCATCAGTGAGTCAGGAGGACAGGGGAATCAGCCCCAGCATTTT
TRBJ2-1,NA,15,NA,TRBV9,CASSVGQPIYNEQFF,TGTGCCAGCAGCGTAGGGCAGCCGATCTACAATGAGCAGTTCTTC
TRBJ1-1,TRBD1,13,NA,TRBV2,CASSGDRGPEAFF,TGTGCCAGCAGTGGGGACAGGGGGCCTGAAGCTTTCTTT
TRBJ2-7,TRBD2,14,NA,TRBV6-4,CASTPGGVSYEQYF,TGTGCCAGCACCCCCGGGGGGGTCTCCTACGAGCAGTACTTC
TRBJ1-1,TRBD1,13,NA,TRBV27,CASGRTGLTEAFF,TGTGCCAGCGGAAGGACAGGGTTAACTGAAGCTTTCTTT
TRBJ2-2,NA,14,NA,TRBV11-2,CASSKGLNTGELFF,TGTGCCAGCAGCAAGGGACTCAACACCGGGGAGCTGTTTTTT
TRBJ1-5,NA,12,NA,TRBV28,CASRISNQPQHF,TGTGCCAGCAGAATTAGCAATCAGCCCCAGCATTTT
TRBJ2-3,NA,16,NA,TRBV27,CASSLSGPPSTDTQYF,TGTGCCAGCAGTTTATCAGGGCCCCCTAGCACAGATACGCAGTATTTT
TRBJ2-2,TRBD1,12,NA,TRBV6-6,CASRDRGGELFF,TGTGCCAGCAGGGACAGGGGAGGGGAGCTGTTTTTT
TRBJ2-1,NA,14,NA,TRBV10-3,CAISDTGARNEQFF,TGTGCCATCAGTGACACGGGAGCTCGGAATGAGCAGTTCTTC
TRBJ2-2,NA,12,NA,TRBV6-6,CASSPELRELFF,TGTGCCAGCAGTCCCGAACTGAGGGAGCTGTTTTTT
TRBJ1-2,NA,15,NA,TRBV19,CASSSTGRTTLGYTF,TGTGCCAGTAGTTCTACAGGGCGAACGACCCTCGGCTACACCTTC
TRBJ2-1,NA,13,NA,TRBV7-3,CASSLMATNEQFF,TGTGCCAGCAGCTTAATGGCTACCAATGAGCAGTTCTTC
TRBJ1-4,NA,14,few,TRBV30,CAWSVGQGVGKLFF,TGTGCCTGGAGTGTAGGGCAGGGCGTAGGAAAACTGTTTTTT
TRBJ1-5,NA,12,NA,TRBV7-2,CASSFFLQPQHF,TGTGCCAGCAGCTTCTTCCTTCAGCCCCAGCATTTT
TRBJ2-2,NA,13,NA,TRBV19,CASRLLDTGELFF,TGTGCCAGTAGATTACTAGACACCGGGGAGCTGTTTTTT
TRBJ2-1,TRBD2,17,few,TRBV9,CASSATGGPGSYNEQFF,TGTGCCAGCAGCGCCACGGGGGGACCCGGTAGTTACAATGAGCAGTTCTTC
TRBJ2-3,NA,13,NA,TRBV7-2,CASSPRGWDTQYF,TGTGCCAGCAGCCCCCGTGGATGGGATACGCAGTATTTT
TRBJ1-6,NA,14,NA,TRBV30,CAWSSGQGNSPLHF,TGTGCCTGGAGCTCCGGGCAGGGGAATTCACCCCTCCACTTT